This TCR beta chain was found in a study of T cells after yellow fever vaccination. Note on this clonotype: Its antigen remains unknown.

Findings of the study overall: Most clones from primary vaccination were detected again post-booster (roughly 96% CD4, 88% CD8).

They built TCR cDNA with 5'RACE template switching, a step that put in a universal primer site and UMIs. Using its own MiXCR run on the 5' RACE reads, TCRdb lists one record per CDR3 protein. Of more than 300,000 distinct CDR3 sequences in the sample, roughly 7% are singletons; the top ten hold roughly a sixth. This CDR3 spans 17 amino acids. The ends lost 4 bases at V and 2 bases at J; junction bases unmatched: 13. The germline V gene has CDR1 MDHEN and CDR2 SYDVKM. This TCR was sampled from a man aged 18 to 30 who received the YFV17D yellow fever vaccine. Specimen: PBMCs, collected roughly 46 days after the first yellow fever vaccination. This chain links TRBV28 with TRBJ1-1, with 7 nucleotides matching TRBD1. The CDR3 here is CASSSIRGGLSNTEAFF. Here the CDR3 DNA reads TGTGCCAGCAGTTCCATCAGGGGGGGCCTCTCAAACACTGAAGCTTTCTTT. Full variable domain (outside the CDR3, taken from reference TRBV28 and TRBJ1-1): DVKVTQSSRYLVKRTGEKVFLECVQDMDHENMFWYRQDPGLGLRLIYFSYDVKMKEKGDIPEGYSVSREKKERFSLILESASTNQTSMYLCASSSIRGGLSNTEAFFGQGTRLTVV.